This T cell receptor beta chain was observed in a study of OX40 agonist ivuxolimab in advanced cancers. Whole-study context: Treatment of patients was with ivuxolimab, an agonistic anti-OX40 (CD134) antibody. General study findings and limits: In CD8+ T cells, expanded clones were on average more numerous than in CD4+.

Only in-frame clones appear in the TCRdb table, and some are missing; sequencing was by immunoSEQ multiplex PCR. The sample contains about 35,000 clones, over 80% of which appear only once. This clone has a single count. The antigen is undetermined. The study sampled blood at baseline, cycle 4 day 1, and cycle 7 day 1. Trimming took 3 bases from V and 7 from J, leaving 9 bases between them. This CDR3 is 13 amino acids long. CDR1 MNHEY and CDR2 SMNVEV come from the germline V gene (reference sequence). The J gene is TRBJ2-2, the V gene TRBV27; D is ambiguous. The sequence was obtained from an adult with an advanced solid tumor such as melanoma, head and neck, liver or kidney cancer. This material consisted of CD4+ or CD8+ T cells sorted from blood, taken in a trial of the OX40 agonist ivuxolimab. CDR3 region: CASSFTVVGELFF. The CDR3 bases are TGTGCCAGCAGTTTCACGGTCGTCGGGGAGCTGTTTTTT.